The TCR beta chain described here comes from a study of T cells in Graves' hyperthyroidism and ophthalmopathy. Amplification of TCR beta CDR3 regions used RNA as the template. The TCR CDR3 first-round RT-PCR relied on the HTBI primer set. TCRdb ran MiXCR on the multiplex PCR reads and lists one entry per CDR3 protein. The table lists approximately 500,000 distinct CDR3 sequences, about 43% of them singletons. At least ten counts were recorded for this clonotype. The sample taken for sequencing was peripheral blood or thyroid tissue (not recorded which). The receptor's source is a woman aged 18-35 years with Graves' hyperthyroidism.

CDR3 protein: CASSRGTGPYGYTF. The DNA for the CDR3 is TGTGCCAGCAGCCGCGGGACAGGCCCGTATGGCTACACCTTC. J is TRBJ1-2 and V is TRBV7-8, with TRBD1 matching 8 bases. Germline V gene lookup returns CDR1 SGHVS and CDR2 FQNEAQ. The CDR3 length is 14 residues. The V segment lost 5 bases and the J segment 5 bases; nucleotides outside the gene matches: 7.